This is a list of T cell receptor beta chains from one sample in a study of cytomegalovirus exposure and HLA in healthy donors. The method was immunoSEQ multiplex PCR; TCRdb's version includes in-frame clones alone and lacks a portion of them. The data contain hundreds of thousands of clones, more than 75% of them singletons. The sample was PBMCs. All receptors derive from a woman younger than 35 in good health and CMV-seronegative. CDR3s include the opening cysteine and the closing phenylalanine or tryptophan. D genes are given only for firm matches. Clone size is stated in some rows and not others, as once, few, many or a class when expanded.

DNA,CDR3,J,V,D,size
TGTGCCAGCAGCTTAAGAGACACCCCAGTCAATGAGCAGTTCTTC,CASSLRDTPVNEQFF,TRBJ2-1,TRBV11-2,.,.
TGTGCCAGCAGCCAGGGTTACAATGAGCAGTTCTTC,CASSQGYNEQFF,TRBJ2-1,TRBV6-6,.,.
TGTGCCAGCAGCTTAGGGAGGACTGTTCGGAATGAGCAGTTCTTC,CASSLGRTVRNEQFF,TRBJ2-1,TRBV11-2,.,.
TGCGCCAGCAGCCAAGATTTGGCAGGGGGCGCCTATGGCTACACCTTC,CASSQDLAGGAYGYTF,TRBJ1-2,TRBV4-1,TRBD1,.
TGCGCCAGCAGCCAAGATATTCGGGGTAGCAATCAGCCCCAGCATTTT,CASSQDIRGSNQPQHF,TRBJ1-5,TRBV4-3,.,.
TGTGCCAGCAGCTTGTTCGGGGGGCGACGGGACACCATATATTTT,CASSLFGGRRDTIYF,TRBJ1-3,TRBV5-4,.,.
TGCGCCAGCAGCTCCCAGGAGGGGCGGACTGAAGCTTTCTTT,CASSSQEGRTEAFF,TRBJ1-1,TRBV5-1,.,.
TGTGCCAGCAGCCCACTAGCGTACTCCTACAATGAGCAGTTCTTC,CASSPLAYSYNEQFF,TRBJ2-1,TRBV7-9,TRBD2,.
TGTGCCAGCAGCCGTCAGGGGCTTGAGGGGACCCAGTACTTC,CASSRQGLEGTQYF,TRBJ2-5,TRBV7-2,.,.
TGTGCCAGCAGCCCTAAGCAGGGGAATGAAAAACTGTTTTTT,CASSPKQGNEKLFF,TRBJ1-4,TRBV9,.,.
TGCGCCAGCAGCCAAGATCCCGCAGGCCCTCAGTACGAGCAGTACTTC,CASSQDPAGPQYEQYF,TRBJ2-7,TRBV4-3,.,.
TGTGCCACCAGCAGAGTAGTAGGGGGCGTAAGTGCTGAAGCTTTCTTT,CATSRVVGGVSAEAFF,TRBJ1-1,TRBV15,TRBD1,.
TGTGCCAGCAGCTCACCAGCGGGAGGGGCAGATACGCAGTATTTT,CASSSPAGGADTQYF,TRBJ2-3,TRBV5-4,TRBD2,.
TGTGCCAGCTCACGATCGACGGAGAACTATGGCTACACCTTC,CASSRSTENYGYTF,TRBJ1-2,TRBV18,.,.
TGTGCCAGCAGTCGGGAACGCGGGACTAGCGGCTCCTACGAGCAGTACTTC,CASSRERGTSGSYEQYF,TRBJ2-7,TRBV4-2,TRBD2,few
TGCGCCAGCAGCGGCCACCTAGGACTAGCGGGAGGGTCGGGCTTCTACGAGCAGTACTTC,CASSGHLGLAGGSGFYEQYF,TRBJ2-7,TRBV4-1,TRBD2,.
TGCAGCGTCCGAGAGCGTACGGGGGTGATCTACGAGCAGTACTTC,CSVRERTGVIYEQYF,TRBJ2-7,TRBV29-1,.,.
TGCGCCAGCAGCCAAGGGCCCTTGAACACTGAAGCTTTCTTT,CASSQGPLNTEAFF,TRBJ1-1,TRBV4-1,.,.
TGCGCCAGCAGCCAAAACAGAGAATACGAGCAGTACTTC,CASSQNREYEQYF,TRBJ2-7,TRBV5-1,.,.
TGTGCCAGCAGTTCAGCGGGCCAGGGAAACACTGAAGCTTTCTTT,CASSSAGQGNTEAFF,TRBJ1-1,TRBV28,.,.
TGTGCCAGCAGCTTCTGGGACACCCCCTACAATGAGCAGTTCTTC,CASSFWDTPYNEQFF,TRBJ2-1,TRBV7-2,.,once
TGTGCCAGCTCAACTGGGGGCCAGGACTACAATGAGCAGTTCTTC,CASSTGGQDYNEQFF,TRBJ2-1,TRBV9,.,.
TGTGCCAGCAGTCCAACTAGCGGGAGGGCTTATGAGCAGTACTTC,CASSPTSGRAYEQYF,TRBJ2-7,TRBV2,TRBD2,.
TGTGCCAGCAGTTACTCGATCCCCGGGAATGAAAAACTGTTTTTT,CASSYSIPGNEKLFF,TRBJ1-4,TRBV6-6,.,.
TGTGCCTGGAGTTTCAACAGGGGCAGCTATGGCTACACCTTC,CAWSFNRGSYGYTF,TRBJ1-2,TRBV30,TRBD1,few
TGTGCCAGTAGTATACGCCCACAGCATGCAACTAATGAAAAACTGTTTTTT,CASSIRPQHATNEKLFF,TRBJ1-4,TRBV19,.,.
TGTGCCAGCAGGGGCTCGTGGCAGGGTTCATCTGGCTACACCTTC,CASRGSWQGSSGYTF,TRBJ1-2,TRBV14,.,.
TGTGCCATCAGTGCCCTCCGACAGGGGCACACAGATACGCAGTATTTT,CAISALRQGHTDTQYF,TRBJ2-3,TRBV10-3,TRBD1,.
TGTGCCAGCAGTCCGCAGGGTGCCTCTGGAAACACCATATATTTT,CASSPQGASGNTIYF,TRBJ1-3,TRBV27,.,.
TGCGCCAGCAGCTCGAACCGGGACAGGGTCGTCACCGGGGAGCTGTTTTTT,CASSSNRDRVVTGELFF,TRBJ2-2,TRBV5-1,TRBD1,once
TGTGCCTGGAGTGGAATGGGGGGGAGGGCCGAGGATGAGCAGTTCTTC,CAWSGMGGRAEDEQFF,TRBJ2-1,TRBV30,TRBD2,.
TGTGTCAGAGAGAAACAGGGACGGGACGAGCAGTACTTC,CVREKQGRDEQYF,TRBJ2-7,TRBV7-5,.,.
TGTGCCAGCAGTCTACAGGGGGCCTTACATGGCTACACCTTC,CASSLQGALHGYTF,TRBJ1-2,TRBV28,TRBD1,.